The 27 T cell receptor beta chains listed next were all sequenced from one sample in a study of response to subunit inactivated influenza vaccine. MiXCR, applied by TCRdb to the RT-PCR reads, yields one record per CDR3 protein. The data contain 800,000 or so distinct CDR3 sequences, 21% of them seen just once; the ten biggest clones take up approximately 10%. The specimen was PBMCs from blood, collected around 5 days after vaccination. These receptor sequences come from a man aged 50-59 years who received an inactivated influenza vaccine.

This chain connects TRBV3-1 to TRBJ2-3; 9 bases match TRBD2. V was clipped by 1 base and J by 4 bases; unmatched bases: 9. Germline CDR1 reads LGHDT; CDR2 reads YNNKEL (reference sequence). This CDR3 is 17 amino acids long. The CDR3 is CASSQGPGLASPDTQYF. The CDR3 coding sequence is TGTGCCAGCAGCCAAGGACCGGGACTAGCTTCCCCAGATACGCAGTATTTT.

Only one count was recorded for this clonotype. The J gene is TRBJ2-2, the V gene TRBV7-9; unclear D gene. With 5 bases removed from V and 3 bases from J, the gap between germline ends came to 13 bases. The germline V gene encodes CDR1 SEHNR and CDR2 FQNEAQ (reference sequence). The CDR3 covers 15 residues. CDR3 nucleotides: TGTGCCAGCAGCGACCTAGTAGTCGACACCGGGGAGCTGTTTTTT. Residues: CASSDLVVDTGELFF.

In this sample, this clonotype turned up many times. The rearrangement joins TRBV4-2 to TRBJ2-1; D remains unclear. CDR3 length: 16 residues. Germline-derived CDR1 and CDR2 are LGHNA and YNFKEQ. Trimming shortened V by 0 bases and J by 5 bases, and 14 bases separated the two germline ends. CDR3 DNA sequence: TGTGCCAGCAGCCAAGATTGGCTAGAAATGGACAATGAGCAGTTCTTC. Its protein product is CASSQDWLEMDNEQFF.

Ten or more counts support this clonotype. The CDR3 DNA is TGTGCCAGCAGCCTCTGGACAGGGAAGGGAGAGACCCAGTACTTC. Amino acid sequence: CASSLWTGKGETQYF. The rearrangement links TRBV7-2 to TRBJ2-5; TRBD1 matches 8 bases. The CDR3 consists of 15 residues. Trimming at V came to 5 bases and at J to 4 bases, leaving 9 bases not matched to a gene. From germline, CDR1 is SGHTA and CDR2 FQGNSA.

CDR3 amino acids: CASSQGQRLTGELFF. For the CDR3, the DNA is TGTGCCAGCAGCCAGGGACAGAGGTTAACCGGGGAGCTGTTTTTT. V gene TRBV7-6 combines with J gene TRBJ2-2; TRBD1 matches 7 bases. V lost 5 bases and J lost 5; bases outside the gene matches: 8. Germline V gene sequence: CDR1 SGHVS, CDR2 FNYEAQ. The CDR3 runs to 15 residues.

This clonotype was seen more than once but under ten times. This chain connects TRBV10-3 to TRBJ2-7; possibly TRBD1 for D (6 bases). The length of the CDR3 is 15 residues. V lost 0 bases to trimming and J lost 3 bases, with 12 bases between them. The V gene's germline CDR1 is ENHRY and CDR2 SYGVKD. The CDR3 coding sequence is TGTGCCATCAGTGAGTCTACAGGGATAGTCTACGAGCAGTACTTC. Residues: CAISESTGIVYEQYF.

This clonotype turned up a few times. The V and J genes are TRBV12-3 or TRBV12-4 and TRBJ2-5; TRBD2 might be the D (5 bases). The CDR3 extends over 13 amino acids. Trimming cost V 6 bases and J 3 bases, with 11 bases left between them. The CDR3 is CASRTDSKETQYF. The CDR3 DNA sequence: TGTGCCAGCAGGACGGACTCTAAAGAGACCCAGTACTTC.

In DNA form, the CDR3 reads TGTGCCAGCAGTTTATGGAGGGGGCGTGGGTATGGCTACACCTTC. Translating it yields CASSLWRGRGYGYTF. V is TRBV28 and J is TRBJ1-2; 7 bases agree with TRBD1. The ends lost 0 bases at V and 5 bases at J; junction bases unmatched: 6. CDR1 MDHEN and CDR2 SYDVKM come from the germline V gene. The CDR3 contains 15 residues.

In nucleotides, the CDR3 is TGTGCCACCAGCGAGAGGGGGACTCTCGTGGTGGAGCAGTACTTC. It is translated as CATSERGTLVVEQYF. The genes are TRBV15 and TRBJ2-7; D tentatively reads TRBD1 or TRBD2 (6 bases each). Trimming stripped 5 bases from V and 7 bases from J, with 21 bases between. CDR1 and CDR2 (germline): LNHNV, YYDKDF (reference sequence). This CDR3 has 15 amino acids.

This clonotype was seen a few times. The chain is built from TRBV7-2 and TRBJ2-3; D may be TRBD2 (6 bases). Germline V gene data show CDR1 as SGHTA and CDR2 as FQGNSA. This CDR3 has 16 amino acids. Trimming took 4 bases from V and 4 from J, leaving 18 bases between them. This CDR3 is CASSSPGLPSSDTQYF. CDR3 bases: TGTGCCAGCAGCTCTCCCGGACTACCTTCTTCAGATACGCAGTATTTT.

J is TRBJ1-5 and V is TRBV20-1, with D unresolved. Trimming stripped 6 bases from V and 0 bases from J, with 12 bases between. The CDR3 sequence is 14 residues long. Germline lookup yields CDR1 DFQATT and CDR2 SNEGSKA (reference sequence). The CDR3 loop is CSAWWPYSNQPQHF. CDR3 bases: TGCAGTGCCTGGTGGCCCTATAGCAATCAGCCCCAGCATTTT.

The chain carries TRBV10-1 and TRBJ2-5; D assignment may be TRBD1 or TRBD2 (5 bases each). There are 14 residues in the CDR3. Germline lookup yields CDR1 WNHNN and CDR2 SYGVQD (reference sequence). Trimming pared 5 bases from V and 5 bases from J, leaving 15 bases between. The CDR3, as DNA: TGCGCCAGCAGTCCGGGACGAACGGGGGAGACCCAGTACTTC. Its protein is CASSPGRTGETQYF.

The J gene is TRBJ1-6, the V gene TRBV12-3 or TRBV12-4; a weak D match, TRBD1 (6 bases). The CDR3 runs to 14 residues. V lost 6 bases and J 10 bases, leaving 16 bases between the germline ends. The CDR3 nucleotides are TGTGCCAGCAGCTATGGGCAGGGGTTATCACCCCTCCACTTT. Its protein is CASSYGQGLSPLHF.

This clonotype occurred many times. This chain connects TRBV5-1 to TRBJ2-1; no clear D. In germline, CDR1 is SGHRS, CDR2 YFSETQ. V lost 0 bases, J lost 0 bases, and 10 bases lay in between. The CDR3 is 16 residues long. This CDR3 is CASSLGLGRSYNEQFF. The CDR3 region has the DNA TGCGCCAGCAGCTTGGGTCTGGGCCGCTCCTACAATGAGCAGTTCTTC.

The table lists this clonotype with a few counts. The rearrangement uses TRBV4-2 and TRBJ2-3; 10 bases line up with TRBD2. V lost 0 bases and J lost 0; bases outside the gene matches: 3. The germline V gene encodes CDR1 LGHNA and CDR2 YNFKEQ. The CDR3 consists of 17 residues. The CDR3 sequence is CASSQDTSGKSTDTQYF. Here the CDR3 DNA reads TGTGCCAGCAGCCAAGATACTAGCGGGAAGAGCACAGATACGCAGTATTTT.

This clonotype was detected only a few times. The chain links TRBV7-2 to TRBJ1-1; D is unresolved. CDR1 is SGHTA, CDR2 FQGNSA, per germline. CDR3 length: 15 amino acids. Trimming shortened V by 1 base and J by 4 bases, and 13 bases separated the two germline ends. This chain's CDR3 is CASSLGGSDITEAFF. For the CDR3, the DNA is TGTGCCAGCAGCTTAGGGGGTAGTGATATCACTGAAGCTTTCTTT.

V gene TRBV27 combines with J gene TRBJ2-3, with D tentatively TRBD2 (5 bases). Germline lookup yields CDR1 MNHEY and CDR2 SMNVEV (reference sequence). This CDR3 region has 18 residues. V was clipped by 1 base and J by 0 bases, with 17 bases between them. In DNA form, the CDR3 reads TGTGCCAGCAGTTTATACTTCAGGACGGGGTATAGCACAGATACGCAGTATTTT. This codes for CASSLYFRTGYSTDTQYF.

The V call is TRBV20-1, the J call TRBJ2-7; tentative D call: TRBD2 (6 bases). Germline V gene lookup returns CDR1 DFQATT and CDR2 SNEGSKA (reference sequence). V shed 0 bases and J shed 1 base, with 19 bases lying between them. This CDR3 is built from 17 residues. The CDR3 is CSARDRVQDYHSYEQYF. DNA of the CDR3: TGCAGTGCTAGAGATCGTGTTCAGGACTACCATTCCTACGAGCAGTACTTC.

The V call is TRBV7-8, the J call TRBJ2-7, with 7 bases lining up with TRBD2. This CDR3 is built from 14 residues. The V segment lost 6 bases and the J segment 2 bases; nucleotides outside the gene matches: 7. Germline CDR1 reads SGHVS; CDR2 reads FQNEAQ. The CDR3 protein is CASRDRDYTYEQYF. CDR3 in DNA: TGTGCCAGCAGAGACCGGGACTATACCTACGAGCAGTACTTC.

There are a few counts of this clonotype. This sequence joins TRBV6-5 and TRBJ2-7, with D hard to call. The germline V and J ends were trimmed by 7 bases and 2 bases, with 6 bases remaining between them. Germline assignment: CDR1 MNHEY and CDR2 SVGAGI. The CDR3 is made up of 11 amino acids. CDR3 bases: TGTGCCAGCAAATCAGCCTACGAGCAGTACTTC. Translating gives CASKSAYEQYF.

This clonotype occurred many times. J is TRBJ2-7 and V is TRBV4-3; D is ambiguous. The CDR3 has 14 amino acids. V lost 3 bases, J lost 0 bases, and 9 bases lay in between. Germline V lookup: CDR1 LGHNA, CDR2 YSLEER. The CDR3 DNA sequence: TGCGCCAGCAGCCAGCTGGAGAACTCCTACGAGCAGTACTTC. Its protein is CASSQLENSYEQYF.

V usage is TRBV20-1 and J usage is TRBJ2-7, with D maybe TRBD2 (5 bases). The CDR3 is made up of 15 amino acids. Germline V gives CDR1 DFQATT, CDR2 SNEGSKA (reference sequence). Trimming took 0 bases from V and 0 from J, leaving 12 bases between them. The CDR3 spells CSARDLLALSYEQYF. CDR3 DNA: TGCAGTGCTAGAGATCTGTTAGCGCTCTCCTACGAGCAGTACTTC.

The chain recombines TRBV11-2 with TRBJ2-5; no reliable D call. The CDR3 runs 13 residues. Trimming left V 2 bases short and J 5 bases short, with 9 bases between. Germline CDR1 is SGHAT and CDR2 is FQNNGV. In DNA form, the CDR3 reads TGTGCCAGCAGCTTATCAGCCAGGGAGACCCAGTACTTC. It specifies CASSLSARETQYF.

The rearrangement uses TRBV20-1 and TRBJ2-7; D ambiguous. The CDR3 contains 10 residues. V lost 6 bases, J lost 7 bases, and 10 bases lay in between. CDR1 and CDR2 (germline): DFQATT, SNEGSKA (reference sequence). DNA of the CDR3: TGCAGTGCCATGGGTTTGGAGCAGTACTTC. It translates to CSAMGLEQYF.

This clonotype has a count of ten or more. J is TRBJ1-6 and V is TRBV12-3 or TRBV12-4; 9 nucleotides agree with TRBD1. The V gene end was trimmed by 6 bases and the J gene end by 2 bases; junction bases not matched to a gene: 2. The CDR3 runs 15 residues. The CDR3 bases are TGTGCCAGCAGGGACAGGGGTACCTATAATTCACCCCTCCACTTT. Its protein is CASRDRGTYNSPLHF.

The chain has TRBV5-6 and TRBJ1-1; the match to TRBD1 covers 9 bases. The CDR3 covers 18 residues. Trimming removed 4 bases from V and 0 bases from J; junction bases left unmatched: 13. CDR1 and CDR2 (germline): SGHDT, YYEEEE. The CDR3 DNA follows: TGTGCCAGCAGCGGAACAGGGGGCGCAGGCGTCATGAACACTGAAGCTTTCTTT. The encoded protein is CASSGTGGAGVMNTEAFF.

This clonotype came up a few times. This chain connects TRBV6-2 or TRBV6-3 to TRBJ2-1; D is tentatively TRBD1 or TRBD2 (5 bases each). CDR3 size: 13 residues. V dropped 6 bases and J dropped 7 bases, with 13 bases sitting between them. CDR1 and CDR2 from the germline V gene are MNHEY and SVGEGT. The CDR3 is CASSSVWGNEQFF. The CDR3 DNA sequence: TGTGCCAGCAGCTCTGTTTGGGGGAATGAGCAGTTCTTC.